The source of this T cell receptor beta chain is a study of shared clonotypes between healthy human individuals. Study conclusions and caveats: Few donors restricted represented genetic and exposure-history diversity.

At deep level, the assay was performed. Method: immunoSEQ multiplex PCR; TCRdb's copy keeps in-frame clones and lacks some. The profile shows about 600,000 clones, more than 95% of them singletons. Germline V lookup: CDR1 MDHEN, CDR2 SYDVKM. Trimming removed 3 bases from V and 7 bases from J, with 18 bases in between. This CDR3 is 15 amino acids long. Remarks on this clone: Antigen specificity is unknown.

The V gene is TRBV28, the J gene TRBJ2-5; D gene uncertain. The sequence derives from a woman aged 25 to 39 in good health. The sequenced sample consisted of naive CD4+ T cells sorted from blood. Noted subset: CD45RA+ positively selected. CDR3 amino acids: CASSFGASPDRTQYF. The DNA for the CDR3 is TGTGCCAGCAGTTTCGGCGCCAGCCCGGATCGGACCCAGTACTTC.